These 21 T cell receptor beta chains came from one sample sequenced in a study of Graves' ophthalmopathy and Graves' hyperthyroidism (dated by TCRdb to about 2018). The instrument given in TCRdb is Illumina HiSeq 2000. For repertoire sequencing, the TCR beta CDR3 regions were amplified from RNA transcripts. HTBI primers and the Qiagen OneStep RT-PCR kit were used in a first-round RT-PCR, which was followed by a second-round multiplex PCR, size selection and purification. TCRdb reworked the public reads: Q25 trimming with fastp, MiXCR clone assembly, productive beta chains retained. CDR3 protein sequences are deduplicated, and each keeps its most common genes and DNA. This sample has hundreds of thousands of distinct CDR3 sequences in its table, and 22% of those were observed once. Around 6.5% of the sample is held by the ten biggest clonotypes. The sequencing sample was made of peripheral blood. These TCRs come from a woman aged 18-30 years with stable Graves' hyperthyroidism. Some clones in this sample may be carry-over from other donors' samples. Donor details come from another sample of the same person, matched by shared clones.

The table lists this clonotype with a few counts. This chain uses TRBV12-3 or TRBV12-4 with TRBJ2-7, with 12 bases lining up with TRBD2. V dropped 5 bases and J dropped 2; count of bases not matched to a gene: 4. The CDR3 has 15 amino acids. CDR3 DNA sequence: TGTGCCAGCAGTCCTAGCGGGAGGGAAACCTACGAGCAGTACTTC. It is translated as CASSPSGRETYEQYF.

About this clonotype: A much larger clone lies a single base off, so this may be a read error. The conserved phenylalanine or tryptophan is not found at the CDR3 terminus, so this likely reflects a read error. This rearrangement joins TRBV27 to TRBJ1-1; D is perhaps TRBD1 (5 bases). The CDR3 length is 13 residues. Trimming took 0 bases from V and 8 from J, leaving 10 bases between them. Germline values: CDR1 MNHEY, CDR2 SMNVEV (reference sequence). CDR3 protein: CASSLSGRREAFL. CDR3 coding DNA: TGTGCCAGCAGTTTATCGGGACGGCGGGAAGCTTTCTTG.

The J gene is TRBJ2-2, the V gene TRBV28, with D perhaps TRBD2 (7 bases). Germline values: CDR1 MDHEN, CDR2 SYDVKM. This CDR3 spans 16 amino acids. Trimming left V 6 bases short and J 5 bases short, with 19 bases between. The CDR3 DNA reads as TGTGCCAGCAGCCCCCCGGGGGGAGGGGGAACCGGGGAGCTGTTTTTT. Residues: CASSPPGGGGTGELFF. The full variable domain, in which reference TRBV28 and TRBJ2-2 provide the parts outside the CDR3, is DVKVTQSSRYLVKRTGEKVFLECVQDMDHENMFWYRQDPGLGLRLIYFSYDVKMKEKGDIPEGYSVSREKKERFSLILESASTNQTSMYLCASSPPGGGGTGELFFGEGSRLTVL.

This clonotype was counted ten times or more. This chain joins TRBV19 and TRBJ1-5; 9 bases align to TRBD1. This CDR3 is built from 15 residues. Losses at the gene ends were 7 bases for V and 3 bases for J; bases not matched to a gene: 7. Germline V lookup: CDR1 LNHDA, CDR2 SQIVND (reference sequence). DNA for the CDR3: TGTGCCAGTACTATGGGACAGGGCGCCAATCAGCCCCAGCATTTT. The encoded protein is CASTMGQGANQPQHF.

This clonotype has a count of ten or more. The gene calls are TRBV11-1 and TRBJ1-1; TRBD1 is a possible D gene (5 bases). Germline V lookup: CDR1 SGHAT, CDR2 FQDESV (reference sequence). The V end was cut by 4 bases, the J end by 0 bases, with 18 bases between. This CDR3 is built from 17 residues. This CDR3 reads CASSSPSGKNMNTEAFF. The CDR3 nucleotides are TGTGCCAGCAGCTCACCGTCAGGGAAAAACATGAACACTGAAGCTTTCTTT.

This clonotype was picked up many times. This chain joins TRBV12-3 or TRBV12-4 and TRBJ1-1, with D uncertain. This CDR3 spans 14 amino acids. V lost 2 bases, J lost 4 bases, and 11 bases lay in between. DNA for the CDR3: TGTGCCAGCAGTTTAATAGGGATAGGCACTGAAGCTTTCTTT. Amino acid sequence: CASSLIGIGTEAFF.

The chain combines TRBV10-3 with TRBJ2-5; D ambiguous. Germline CDR1 ENHRY, CDR2 SYGVKD. V lost 4 bases, J lost 5 bases, and 17 bases lay in between. The CDR3 is 15 residues long. The DNA for the CDR3 is TGTGCCATCAGTGCTGTGGGTTCCGTTGGGGAGACCCAGTACTTC. It codes for CAISAVGSVGETQYF.

This clonotype appeared many times. This chain connects TRBV11-2 to TRBJ1-1; no clear D. Trimming pared 6 bases from V and 1 base from J, leaving 15 bases between. The germline V gene has CDR1 SGHAT and CDR2 FQNNGV. This CDR3 has 15 amino acids. The CDR3 coding sequence is TGTGCCAGCAGAGAGACGGTGACTTCGAACACTGAAGCTTTCTTT. Its protein is CASRETVTSNTEAFF.

V is TRBV14 and J is TRBJ1-1; no definite D call. Germline lookup yields CDR1 SGHDN and CDR2 FVKESK. V lost 4 bases, J lost 3 bases, and 15 bases lay in between. The CDR3 is 15 residues long. This CDR3 is CASSPTPGRDTEAFF. The CDR3 bases are TGTGCCAGCAGCCCAACCCCTGGACGGGACACTGAAGCTTTCTTT.

This clonotype has a count of ten or more. The genes are TRBV20-1 and TRBJ1-6; D not certain. This CDR3 contains 15 residues. V gave up 3 bases and J gave up 0 bases, with 9 bases separating them. Germline V gene data show CDR1 as DFQATT and CDR2 as SNEGSKA (reference sequence). The CDR3 sequence: CSARSGSSYNSPLHF. The DNA for the CDR3 is TGCAGTGCTAGGTCGGGGAGCTCCTATAATTCACCCCTCCACTTT.

There are many counts of this clonotype. This chain connects TRBV12-3 or TRBV12-4 to TRBJ1-2, with D tentatively TRBD1 (5 bases). V lost 5 bases to trimming and J lost 5 bases, with 15 bases between them. The CDR3 totals 14 residues. The CDR3 nucleotides read TGTGCCAGCAGTCCCGGGACCTACCTGTATGGCTACACCTTC. Its protein is CASSPGTYLYGYTF.

The chain couples TRBV5-5 to TRBJ1-2; 7 bases agree with TRBD1. The V gene's germline CDR1 is SGHKS and CDR2 YYEKEE (reference sequence). This CDR3 spans 16 amino acids. V gave up 4 bases and J gave up 0 bases; unmatched junction bases: 9. CDR3 in amino acids: CASSAWDRGPNYGYTF. The CDR3 nucleotides read TGTGCCAGCAGCGCCTGGGACAGAGGACCTAACTATGGCTACACCTTC.

This clonotype showed up many times. The V call is TRBV27, the J call TRBJ2-7; the match to TRBD2 covers 9 bases. The CDR3 extends over 14 amino acids. The V segment lost 11 bases and the J segment 4 bases; nucleotides outside the gene matches: 12. Germline V gene sequence: CDR1 MNHEY, CDR2 SMNVEV (reference sequence). The CDR3 reads CASRSPSGTYEQYF. As DNA, the CDR3 is TGTGCCTCTCGGAGCCCTAGCGGGACTTACGAGCAGTACTTC.

This clonotype was detected many times. The CDR3 DNA follows: TGTGCCAGCAGCCCTACCCTGACACAGGGGTGGGGAGAGACCCAGTACTTC. It is translated as CASSPTLTQGWGETQYF. This chain connects TRBV12-3 or TRBV12-4 to TRBJ2-5; TRBD1 matches 7 bases. Germline trimming cut 6 bases from V and 4 bases from J; bases unmatched to any gene: 17. This CDR3 is 17 amino acids long.

This clonotype was picked up many times. The CDR3 does not close with the conserved phenylalanine or tryptophan, likely indicating a read error. This chain links TRBV12-3 or TRBV12-4 with TRBJ1-1, with D possibly being TRBD1 (5 bases). V dropped 5 bases and J dropped 0 bases, with 13 bases sitting between them. The CDR3 has 15 residues. The CDR3 protein is CASSPNGAMNTEAFL. CDR3 DNA sequence: TGTGCCAGCAGTCCAAATGGGGCGATGAACACTGAAGCTTTCCTT.

This clonotype was seen at least ten times. The V and J genes are TRBV27 and TRBJ1-2, with 9 bases lining up with TRBD1. Germline V lookup: CDR1 MNHEY, CDR2 SMNVEV (reference sequence). There are 14 residues in the CDR3. The V and J ends lost 7 bases and 5 bases, in that order; junction bases with no gene match: 8. DNA for the CDR3: TGTGCCAGCACCCCGGGACAGGGAGCTTATGGCTACACCTTC. This encodes CASTPGQGAYGYTF.

This clonotype was detected many times. The chain employs TRBV25-1 and TRBJ2-5; the match to TRBD1 covers 11 bases. V trimming: 5 bases; J trimming: 5 bases; junction bases outside the gene matches: 7. CDR3 length equals 15 residues. CDR1 is MGHDK and CDR2 is SYGVNS in the germline V gene. The CDR3 DNA sequence: TGTGCCAGCAGTAGGACAGGGGGCGCGGGGGAGACCCAGTACTTC. Translation gives CASSRTGGAGETQYF.

This clonotype was seen at least ten times. The gene calls are TRBV29-1 and TRBJ1-2; D is ambiguous. Germline CDR1 and CDR2: SQVTM and ANQGSEA. Trimming cost V 7 bases and J 0 bases, with 6 bases left between them. This CDR3 comprises 11 residues. For the CDR3, the DNA is TGCAGCGACGGCTCTAACTATGGCTACACCTTC. Amino acids: CSDGSNYGYTF.

The chain uses TRBV6-5 and TRBJ2-5; the D gene is possibly TRBD2 (6 bases). Per germline, CDR1 MNHEY and CDR2 SVGAGI. The CDR3 is made up of 15 amino acids. V was clipped by 0 bases and J by 3 bases, with 11 bases between them. CDR3: CASSYSGTGEETQYF. The CDR3 DNA is TGTGCCAGCAGTTACTCCGGGACGGGAGAAGAGACCCAGTACTTC.

In this sample, this clonotype turned up many times. V and J are TRBV6-1 and TRBJ2-4, with 8 bases fitting TRBD1. V dropped 4 bases and J dropped 7; count of bases not matched to a gene: 12. The CDR3 totals 16 residues. CDR1 MNHNS and CDR2 SASEGT come from the germline V gene. CDR3 DNA sequence: TGTGCCAGCAGTGTAAACCCGGGACAGGCTGTTAACATTCAGTACTTC. Amino acid sequence: CASSVNPGQAVNIQYF.

This clonotype was detected ten times or more. The chain combines TRBV18 with TRBJ1-6; D ambiguous. This CDR3 region has 13 residues. CDR1 is KGHSH and CDR2 is LQKENI in the germline V gene. V lost 6 bases and J lost 5, with 8 bases in between. CDR3 protein: CASSGGNNSPLHF. CDR3 in DNA: TGTGCCAGCTCCGGAGGGAATAATTCACCCCTCCACTTT. Combining the CDR3 with reference TRBV18 and TRBJ1-6 gives the whole variable domain NAGVMQNPRHLVRRRGQEARLRCSPMKGHSHVYWYRQLPEEGLKFMVYLQKENIIDESGMPKERFSAEFPKEGPSILRIQQVVRGDSAAYFCASSGGNNSPLHFGNGTRLTVT.